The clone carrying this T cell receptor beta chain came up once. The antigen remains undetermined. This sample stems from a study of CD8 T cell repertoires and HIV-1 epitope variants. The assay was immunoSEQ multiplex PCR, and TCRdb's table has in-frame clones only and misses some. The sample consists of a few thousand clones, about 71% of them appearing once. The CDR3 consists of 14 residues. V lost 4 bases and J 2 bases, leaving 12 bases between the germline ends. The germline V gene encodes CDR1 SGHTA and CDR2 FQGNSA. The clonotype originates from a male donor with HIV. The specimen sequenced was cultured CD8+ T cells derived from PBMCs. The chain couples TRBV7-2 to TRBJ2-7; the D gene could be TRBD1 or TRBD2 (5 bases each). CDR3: CASSYLGTAYEQYF. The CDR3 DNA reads TGTGCCAGCAGCTACCTTGGGACGGCCTACGAGCAGTACTTC.